This TCR beta chain was identified in a study of blood T cells in healthy people across ages. This clonotype has a handful of counts. Its antigen is not known. CDR3 length equals 12 residues. Germline CDR1 is MNHEY and CDR2 is SVGAGI. V gave up 2 bases and J gave up 7 bases, with 6 bases separating them. The study, taken as a whole, reports: A roughly linear fall in TCR beta diversity per million T cells was seen with increasing age.

The second PCR ran about 6 to 11 cycles with a sample-barcoded 5' primer and J-beta primers. Each TCR beta cDNA got a 12-nucleotide random molecular identifier. TCRdb independently ran MiXCR on the 5' RACE reads; one entry per CDR3 protein. The sample has about 1,500,000 distinct CDR3 sequences, around 42% seen once. There were healthy Caucasian individuals from Russia, aged roughly 6 to 95, serving as donors. Sequencing was done on a sample of blood. The J gene is TRBJ2-1, the V gene TRBV6-5; D is unclear. The clonotype was recovered from a woman aged 18-29 years in good health. CDR3 sequence reads: CASSYGANEQFF. CDR3 nucleotides: TGTGCCAGCAGTTACGGCGCTAATGAGCAGTTCTTC.